This TCR beta chain was profiled in a study of blood T cell repertoires in COVID-19. Method: immunoSEQ multiplex PCR; TCRdb's copy keeps in-frame clones and lacks some. In the table there are 200,000 to 300,000 clones, roughly nine tenths of which are singletons. The germline V gene has CDR1 MDHEN and CDR2 SYDVKM. The CDR3 sequence is 16 residues long. V dropped 7 bases and J dropped 7; count of bases not matched to a gene: 19. This receptor was obtained from a man aged 60 to 69 with acute or convalescent COVID-19. Sequenced sample: peripheral blood. The chain uses TRBV28 and TRBJ2-7, with 7 bases identical to TRBD2. The CDR3 is CASNYQQGGRFREQYF. The CDR3 DNA reads as TGTGCCAGCAACTATCAGCAGGGCGGGAGATTTCGGGAGCAGTACTTC.